These T cell receptor beta chains were read from a single sample in a study of blood T cell repertoires in COVID-19. Sequencing used immunoSEQ multiplex PCR; TCRdb keeps in-frame clones, though not all of them. The sample records approximately 44,000 clones, about 92% being singletons. Source material: peripheral blood. These receptors all stem from a human donor in a cohort sampled during active COVID-19. The CDR3 runs from the conserved cysteine through the conserved F or W. Fields, in order: CDR3 protein, CDR3 DNA, V gene, J gene, clone size, D gene. The D gene is left open where the match is weak. Clone size is given for some rows only: seen once, a few or many times, or a class if the clone is expanded.

CASSSPGTGGPGYTF,TGTGCCAGCAGCTCACCGGGAACGGGGGGCCCTGGCTACACCTTC,TRBV7-9,TRBJ1-2,-,-
CASSPLTGEAGSYTF,TGTGCCAGCTCACCCCTAACAGGGGAGGCTGGAAGCTACACCTTC,TRBV18,TRBJ1-2,-,TRBD1
CASSSLSTGRVKTQYF,TGTGCCAGCAGCTCTTTATCGACAGGGCGGGTGAAGACCCAGTACTTC,TRBV11-2,TRBJ2-5,-,TRBD1
CASSYPGQAYEQYF,TGTGCCAGCAGTTACCCGGGACAGGCCTACGAGCAGTACTTC,TRBV6-6,TRBJ2-7,-,TRBD1
CATRQGTGELFF,TGTGCCACCAGGCAGGGTACCGGGGAGCTGTTTTTT,TRBV28,TRBJ2-2,-,-
CASSDIETQYF,TGTGCCTCATCGGACATTGAGACCCAGTACTTC,TRBV24-1,TRBJ2-5,-,-
CASSAPAGTSTRRANIQYF,TGTGCCAGCAGCGCCCCCGCCGGGACTAGCACCAGGAGGGCGAACATTCAGTACTTC,TRBV7-9,TRBJ2-4,-,TRBD2
CAISESIRGSGELFF,TGTGCCATCAGTGAGTCGATACGAGGGTCCGGGGAGCTGTTTTTT,TRBV10-3,TRBJ2-2,-,-
CSASQGRGNTEAFF,TGCAGTGCTAGTCAGGGGAGGGGGAACACTGAAGCTTTCTTT,TRBV20-1,TRBJ1-1,-,-
CASSISSTEIHSNQPQHF,TGTGCCAGTAGTATCTCTTCGACAGAGATACATAGCAATCAGCCCCAGCATTTT,TRBV19,TRBJ1-5,-,-
CASSRDIQYEQYF,TGCGCCAGCAGCCGTGACATTCAATACGAGCAGTACTTC,TRBV5-1,TRBJ2-7,-,-
CASSLRGQANYGYTF,TGTGCCAGCAGCCTGCGTGGGCAGGCTAACTATGGCTACACCTTC,TRBV3-1/TRBV3-2,TRBJ1-2,-,-
CASSSRAGGSRTGELFF,TGTGCCAGCAGCTCGCGGGCGGGAGGGAGTCGCACCGGGGAGCTGTTTTTT,TRBV14,TRBJ2-2,-,TRBD2
CAWSVGESYGYTF,TGTGCCTGGAGTGTAGGAGAATCTTATGGCTACACCTTC,TRBV30,TRBJ1-2,once,-
CASSRGQSNEKLFF,TGTGCCAGCAGCCGGGGACAGTCTAATGAAAAACTGTTTTTT,TRBV7-9,TRBJ1-4,-,TRBD1
CASSNQGVYSYEQYF,TGTGCCAGCAGTAACCAGGGGGTTTACTCCTACGAGCAGTACTTC,TRBV6-5,TRBJ2-7,-,TRBD1
CASSLGQVGSYEQYF,TGTGCCAGCAGCTTAGGACAGGTTGGCTCCTACGAGCAGTACTTC,TRBV7-2,TRBJ2-7,-,-
CASSSGRGRFF,TGTGCCAGCAGTTCAGGCCGGGGGAGGTTCTTC,TRBV6-5,TRBJ2-1,-,-
CATQQDQAGANVLTF,TGTGCCACCCAACAGGACCAAGCTGGGGCCAACGTCCTGACTTTC,TRBV6-5,TRBJ2-6,-,-
CASSSPGPGRNYGYTF,TGTGCCAGCAGCTCTCCTGGGCCAGGGCGAAACTATGGCTACACCTTC,TRBV3-1/TRBV3-2,TRBJ1-2,once,-
CASSPFVPSTDTQYF,TGTGCCAGCTCACCATTTGTTCCTAGCACAGATACGCAGTATTTT,TRBV18,TRBJ2-3,-,-
CASSLGSSYNEQFF,TGTGCCAGCAGCTTAGGGAGCTCCTACAATGAGCAGTTCTTC,TRBV5-6,TRBJ2-1,-,-
CASSLGNPSSYNEQFF,TGCGCCAGCAGCTTGGGGAATCCTAGCTCCTACAATGAGCAGTTCTTC,TRBV5-1,TRBJ2-1,-,-
CASSLPSVYEQYF,TGTGCCAGCAGCTTGCCTAGCGTCTACGAGCAGTACTTC,TRBV7-2,TRBJ2-7,-,-
CASSRTTSGSKADTQYF,TGTGCCAGCAGCCGGACGACTAGCGGGAGTAAGGCAGATACGCAGTATTTT,TRBV3-1/TRBV3-2,TRBJ2-3,-,TRBD2
CASSFTGPNSPLHF,TGTGCCAGCAGCTTCACAGGGCCGAATTCACCCCTCCACTTT,TRBV7-2,TRBJ1-6,few,-
CASSPRTSGSYEQYF,TGTGCCAGCAGCCCCCGTACTAGCGGCTCCTACGAGCAGTACTTC,TRBV7-2,TRBJ2-7,-,TRBD2
CATSDLSPLAGVVNEQFF,TGTGCCACCAGTGATTTGTCCCCTTTAGCGGGAGTAGTAAATGAGCAGTTCTTC,TRBV24-1,TRBJ2-1,-,TRBD2
CASSPQGGLDYGYTF,TGCGCCAGCAGCCCCCAAGGGGGTCTGGACTATGGCTACACCTTC,TRBV4-3,TRBJ1-2,once,-
CASSITGTGVYEKLFF,TGTGCCAGCAGCATAACCGGGACAGGGGTTTACGAAAAACTGTTTTTT,TRBV9,TRBJ1-4,-,TRBD1
CASRLGASNEQFF,TGTGCCAGCAGGCTTGGGGCTAGCAATGAGCAGTTCTTC,TRBV25-1,TRBJ2-1,-,-
CASSFGDSTYEQYF,TGTGCCAGCAGTTTTGGGGACAGTACCTACGAGCAGTACTTC,TRBV27,TRBJ2-7,-,TRBD1
CASSYERSNQPQHF,TGTGCCAGCAGTTACGAGAGGAGCAATCAGCCCCAGCATTTT,TRBV6-5,TRBJ1-5,once,-
CAISETDYGYTF,TGTGCCATCAGTGAGACAGACTATGGCTACACCTTC,TRBV10-3,TRBJ1-2,-,-
CASGRDSSSYEQYF,TGCGCCAGCGGCCGGGACTCAAGCTCCTACGAGCAGTACTTC,TRBV5-1,TRBJ2-7,-,-
CASSRTVYRGDYEQYF,TGTGCCAGCAGTAGAACGGTTTACAGGGGTGACTACGAGCAGTACTTC,TRBV7-9,TRBJ2-7,once,TRBD1
CASPAWLRGLGNNEQFF,TGTGCCAGCCCAGCTTGGCTAAGGGGCCTGGGGAACAATGAGCAGTTCTTC,TRBV5-8,TRBJ2-1,-,-
CASSGRRYSGQPQHF,TGCGCCAGCAGTGGTAGGAGGTATAGTGGTCAGCCCCAGCATTTT,TRBV10-1,TRBJ1-5,few,-